A single sample gave rise to the 24 T cell receptor beta chains below, sequenced in a study of T cell repertoires in cytomegalovirus infection. TCRdb re-derived calls from the reads in MiXCR, one entry per CDR3 protein. The repertoire holds fewer than 80,000 distinct CDR3 sequences, with 3.7% as singletons. The sample taken for sequencing was PBMCs. All receptors come from a human donor in good health (CMV status not recorded). Some clones in this sample may be carry-over from other donors' samples.

This clonotype was counted many times. The chain couples TRBV7-2 to TRBJ1-1; TRBD1 agrees at 7 bases. There are 13 residues in the CDR3. CDR1 and CDR2 from the germline V gene are SGHTA and FQGNSA. V lost 5 bases and J lost 5; bases outside the gene matches: 5. This CDR3 reads CASSPTGWTEAFF. CDR3 in DNA: TGTGCCAGCAGCCCGACAGGGTGGACTGAAGCTTTCTTT.

This clonotype was detected ten times or more. The V gene is TRBV2, the J gene TRBJ2-7; TRBD1 might be the D (6 bases). V was clipped by 3 bases and J by 11 bases, with 17 bases between them. CDR1 and CDR2 from the germline V gene are SNHLY and FYNNEI. The length of the CDR3 is 13 residues. CDR3 sequence reads: CASSEVQGPIKYF. Here the CDR3 DNA reads TGTGCCAGCAGTGAGGTTCAGGGGCCAATCAAGTACTTC.

This clonotype was recorded many times. The genes are TRBV7-6 and TRBJ2-1, with D possibly being TRBD1 (6 bases). Germline CDR1 reads SGHVS; CDR2 reads FNYEAQ. Trimming took off 0 bases at V and 7 bases at J, with 13 bases between the two ends. The CDR3 contains 15 residues. The CDR3 DNA reads TGTGCCAGCAGCTTAGCCCAGGGGCTTTGGAATGAGCAGTTCTTC. Translation gives CASSLAQGLWNEQFF. The full variable domain, with the rest looked up from reference TRBV7-6 and TRBJ2-1, is GAGVSQSPRYKVTKRGQDVALRCDPISGHVSLYWYRQALGQGPEFLTYFNYEAQQDKSGLPNDRFSAERPEGSISTLTIQRTEQRDSAMYRCASSLAQGLWNEQFFGPGTRLTVL.

This clonotype was seen many times. The CDR3 here is CASSFGGGANVLTF. The CDR3 DNA is TGTGCCAGCAGTTTCGGCGGCGGGGCCAACGTCCTGACTTTC. This chain links TRBV27 with TRBJ2-6; D gene uncertain. The CDR3 spans 14 residues. The V and J ends lost 3 bases and 4 bases respectively, with 7 bases between them. Germline assignment: CDR1 MNHEY and CDR2 SMNVEV (reference sequence). The variable domain in full, completed from reference TRBV27 and TRBJ2-6, reads EAQVTQNPRYLITVTGKKLTVTCSQNMNHEYMSWYRQDPGLGLRQIYYSMNVEVTDKGDVPEGYKVSRKEKRNFPLILESPSPNQTSLYFCASSFGGGANVLTFGAGSRLTVL.

The table lists this clonotype with many counts. J is TRBJ1-6 and V is TRBV20-1; maybe TRBD1 (5 bases). This CDR3 is built from 15 residues. The germline V and J ends were trimmed by 4 bases and 0 bases, with 10 bases remaining between them. From germline, CDR1 is DFQATT and CDR2 SNEGSKA (reference sequence). The CDR3 spells CSAKTDRSYNSPLHF. The CDR3 DNA reads as TGCAGTGCTAAGACAGATCGCTCCTATAATTCACCCCTCCACTTT.

This clonotype was picked up many times. Sequence at one end of the junction differs from germline and may be a read error. This chain joins TRBV10-3 and TRBJ2-7; TRBD1 or TRBD2 may be the D gene (5 bases each). CDR1 and CDR2 from the germline V gene are ENHRY and SYGVKD. The CDR3 spans 13 residues. The CDR3 sequence is CAISATPDRDLGF. The CDR3, as DNA: TGTGCCATCAGTGCCACACCGGATCGGGACCTCGGCTTC.

In its sample, this clonotype was seen many times. The chain is built from TRBV7-2 and TRBJ1-5; TRBD1 might be the D (6 bases). The V end lost 4 bases, the J end lost 0 bases, and 16 bases lay between the germline ends. The CDR3 has 17 amino acids. CDR1 SGHTA and CDR2 FQGNSA come from the germline V gene. The CDR3 protein is CASSSIGRGHSNQPQHF. For the CDR3, the DNA is TGTGCCAGCAGCTCCATCGGCCGGGGACATAGCAATCAGCCCCAGCATTTT.

This clonotype was seen at least ten times. V is TRBV13 and J is TRBJ2-1; 10 positions match TRBD1. After removal of 5 bases from V and 8 bases from J, the junction contained 9 bases not matched to a gene. The germline gives CDR1 PRHDT, CDR2 FYEKMQ (reference sequence). This CDR3 has 15 residues. The CDR3: CASSTDRGLFDEQFF. In DNA, the CDR3 is TGTGCCAGCAGCACCGACAGGGGGCTGTTTGATGAGCAGTTCTTC. Filled out from reference TRBV13 and TRBJ2-1, the complete variable domain reads AAGVIQSPRHLIKEKRETATLKCYPIPRHDTVYWYQQGPGQDPQFLISFYEKMQSDKGSIPDRFSAQQFSDYHSELNMSSLELGDSALYFCASSTDRGLFDEQFFGPGTRLTVL.

This clonotype appeared many times. The chain is built from TRBV24-1 and TRBJ2-1; TRBD1 matches at 7 bases. Trimming removed 3 bases from V and 3 bases from J; junction bases left unmatched: 10. The CDR3 is 17 amino acids. Germline V lookup: CDR1 KGHDR, CDR2 SFDVKD. CDR3 loop: CATSDPRDRANYNEQFF. Written as DNA, the CDR3 is TGTGCCACCAGTGATCCCAGAGACAGGGCTAACTACAATGAGCAGTTCTTC.

This clonotype was counted at least ten times. The chain combines TRBV7-2 with TRBJ2-5; D may be TRBD1 or TRBD2 (5 bases each). CDR1 and CDR2 (germline): SGHTA, FQGNSA. V lost 5 bases, J lost 0 bases, and 16 bases lay in between. This CDR3 is built from 16 residues. The CDR3 loop reads CASSGTGTLYQETQYF. For the CDR3, the DNA is TGTGCCAGCAGCGGTACCGGGACCTTGTACCAAGAGACCCAGTACTTC.

The sample holds many counts of this clonotype. The chain uses TRBV28 and TRBJ1-5; no definite D call. CDR1 is MDHEN, CDR2 SYDVKM, per germline. The CDR3 has 17 residues. With 1 base removed from V and 0 bases from J, the gap between germline ends came to 13 bases. The CDR3 region is CASSLYAKRYSNQPQHF. CDR3 nucleotides: TGTGCCAGCAGTTTATACGCGAAGCGGTATAGCAATCAGCCCCAGCATTTT.

At least ten counts were recorded for this clonotype. V gene TRBV6-6 combines with J gene TRBJ2-5, with 11 bases matching TRBD2. The J segment lost 2 bases and the V segment lost 5 bases, leaving 7 bases of the junction unmatched. The CDR3 is 16 amino acids. Germline CDR1 reads MNHNY; CDR2 reads SVGAGI (reference sequence). The CDR3 coding sequence is TGTGCCAGCAGTCCCAGTCGGACTAGCGGGCAAGAGACCCAGTACTTC. Its protein is CASSPSRTSGQETQYF.

This clonotype has a count of ten or more. J is TRBJ1-4 and V is TRBV7-2, with TRBD1 matching 10 bases. The ends lost 4 bases at V and 5 bases at J; junction bases unmatched: 7. CDR1 and CDR2 from the germline V gene are SGHTA and FQGNSA. The CDR3 runs to 16 residues. The CDR3: CASSSTSGQGNEKLFF. DNA for the CDR3: TGTGCCAGCAGCTCTACATCGGGACAGGGGAATGAAAAACTGTTTTTT.

Note on this clonotype: A single base separates this from a much larger clone, so it may be a read error. It is likely a read error, because the conserved phenylalanine at the end of the CDR3 is missing. V is TRBV7-2 and J is TRBJ1-6, with D possibly being TRBD1 (5 bases). The V gene lost 4 bases and the J gene lost 8 bases, with 15 bases spanning the gap. Germline CDR1 reads SGHTA; CDR2 reads FQGNSA. The CDR3 is 15 amino acids. The CDR3 DNA sequence: TGTGCCAGCAGCTCCCGGGACTCCTCCTATTCACCCCTCCACGTT. It translates to CASSSRDSSYSPLHV.

This clonotype was seen ten or more times. This chain links TRBV12-3 or TRBV12-4 with TRBJ1-1, with D unclear. The CDR3 consists of 13 residues. The V gene lost 5 bases and the J gene lost 8 bases, with 15 bases spanning the gap. The CDR3 reads CASSTLGFGEAFF. The CDR3 DNA is TGTGCCAGCAGTACATTGGGGTTTGGAGAAGCTTTCTTT.

This clonotype was found many times. The rearrangement joins TRBV7-2 to TRBJ2-3; no clear D gene. The CDR3 is made up of 14 amino acids. V lost 3 bases and J lost 2, with 9 bases in between. Germline assignment: CDR1 SGHTA and CDR2 FQGNSA. The CDR3: CASSLWQNTDTQYF. The DNA of the CDR3 is TGTGCCAGCAGCTTGTGGCAGAACACAGATACGCAGTATTTT.

Ten or more counts support this clonotype. The rearrangement links TRBV20-1 to TRBJ2-1; D assignment may be TRBD1 or TRBD2 (5 bases each). CDR1 DFQATT and CDR2 SNEGSKA come from the germline V gene (reference sequence). V lost 6 bases, J lost 13 bases, and 19 bases lay in between. This CDR3 comprises 12 residues. In nucleotides, the CDR3 is TGCAGTGCGGAGGCCTGGGGCTTGCATCAGTTCTTC. The encoded protein is CSAEAWGLHQFF.

The rearrangement links TRBV10-3 to TRBJ1-5; D call uncertain. Germline assignment: CDR1 ENHRY and CDR2 SYGVKD. The CDR3 is 14 residues long. Trimming left V 2 bases short and J 4 bases short, with 9 bases between. The CDR3 nucleotides read TGTGCCATCAGTGAGAGAGGCGGGAATCAGCCCCAGCATTTT. Its protein is CAISERGGNQPQHF.

This clonotype was counted at least ten times. V usage is TRBV7-2 and J usage is TRBJ2-7; 8 bases fit TRBD1. This CDR3 is 15 amino acids long. From germline, CDR1 is SGHTA and CDR2 FQGNSA. After removal of 0 bases from V and 3 bases from J, the junction contained 4 bases not matched to a gene. The CDR3 nucleotides read TGTGCCAGCAGCTTAGCCTTGGGACAGGACTACGAGCAGTACTTC. The encoded protein is CASSLALGQDYEQYF.

In this sample, this clonotype turned up many times. V is TRBV7-9 and J is TRBJ1-2, with 7 bases lining up with TRBD1. Germline V gene lookup returns CDR1 SEHNR and CDR2 FQNEAQ (reference sequence). V lost 4 bases to trimming and J lost 6 bases; unmatched junction nucleotides: 2. This CDR3 comprises 12 residues. This CDR3 is CASSSGGDGYTF. The CDR3 DNA reads TGTGCCAGCAGCTCAGGGGGAGATGGCTACACCTTC.

This clonotype appeared many times. At one of its ends the junction is not consistent with the germline gene, which may arise from a read error. The chain is built from TRBV6-5 and TRBJ2-1; 11 bases align to TRBD2. Germline-derived CDR1 and CDR2 are MNHEY and SVGAGI. This CDR3 spans 18 amino acids. CDR3 protein: CASSYQVPLAGAENGQFF. Here the CDR3 DNA reads TGTGCCAGCAGTTACCAGGTCCCACTAGCGGGAGCTGAAAATGGGCAGTTCTTC.

This clonotype was counted at least ten times. The CDR3 sequence: CSVMQGRTDTQYF. Here the CDR3 DNA reads TGCAGCGTGATGCAGGGTCGTACAGATACGCAGTATTTT. The chain links TRBV29-1 to TRBJ2-3; D is perhaps TRBD1 (5 bases). Germline V lookup: CDR1 SQVTM, CDR2 ANQGSEA. The CDR3 is made up of 13 amino acids. V lost 6 bases and J lost 3, with 13 bases in between.

This clonotype was counted at least ten times. V is TRBV12-3 or TRBV12-4 and J is TRBJ1-1, with TRBD1 matching 7 bases. V shed 10 bases, J shed 0 bases, and the junction held 5 bases outside the gene matches. The CDR3 has 13 residues. The CDR3 here is CATGGTVNTEAFF. The CDR3 coding sequence is TGTGCCACGGGTGGGACAGTGAACACTGAAGCTTTCTTT.

At least ten counts were recorded for this clonotype. The rearrangement joins TRBV28 to TRBJ1-3; D perhaps matches TRBD1 (6 bases). Germline assignment: CDR1 MDHEN and CDR2 SYDVKM. Trimming pared 6 bases from V and 1 base from J, leaving 13 bases between. CDR3 size: 15 residues. CDR3 in amino acids: CASSPTQGSGNTIYF. The CDR3 region has the DNA TGTGCCAGCAGCCCAACACAGGGTTCTGGAAACACCATATATTTT.